This T cell receptor (beta chain) was captured by sequencing in a study of patients and donors after allogeneic stem cell transplantation. Many counts were recorded for this clonotype. TCRdb used MiXCR to reprocess the RT-PCR reads, holding one entry per CDR3 protein. The sample carries 160,000 or so distinct CDR3 sequences, 20% to 25% recorded once. Trimming took 4 bases from V and 5 from J, leaving 18 bases between them. Germline CDR1 SGHRS, CDR2 YFSETQ. The CDR3 length is 15 residues. Sequenced sample: blood, either unsorted or a sorted T cell fraction (not recorded which). This chain joins TRBV5-1 and TRBJ1-2, with D tentatively TRBD1 (6 bases). This clonotype was sampled from a human donor who was either an allogeneic HSCT recipient or a stem cell or donor lymphocyte infusion donor (not recorded which). It is not recorded whose cells these are; they may come from a transplant donor. The CDR3 nucleotides read TGCGCCAGCAGCCCCGTTAGGGGGAGGGAGTATGGCTACACCTTC. This translates into CASSPVRGREYGYTF.